The source of this T cell receptor (beta chain) is a study of neoadjuvant anti-PD-1 for oral cavity cancer. The method was immunoSEQ multiplex PCR; TCRdb's version includes in-frame clones alone and lacks a portion of them. This table has 9,500 to 10,000 clones, about three fifths appearing once. This CDR3 spans 14 amino acids. CDR1 SNHLY and CDR2 FYNNEI come from the germline V gene. The V and J ends lost 7 bases and 3 bases respectively, with 15 bases between them. The study, taken as a whole, reports: Higher pretreatment blood Treg/Th17 ratios correlated with higher pretreatment blood and lower post-treatment tumor TCRbeta clonality.

The time point denotes: after neoadjuvant nivolumab, at surgical resection. Patients had HPV-negative, locally advanced oral cavity squamous cell carcinoma. PBMCs were not maintained or expanded in culture before analysis. Worth noting for this clone: Its antigen is unknown.

This rearrangement joins TRBV2 to TRBJ1-1, with a tentative D call TRBD1 (6 bases). The sequencing used PBMCs, collected after nivolumab (anti-PD-1) treatment. The TCR comes from a person aged 40 to 85 with oral cavity squamous cell carcinoma. The CDR3, as DNA: TGTGCCAGCATTAATCCCGGACAGTACACTGAAGCTTTCTTT. It codes for CASINPGQYTEAFF.